Below are 30 T cell receptor beta chains sequenced from a single sample in a study of T-cell memory formation after mild COVID-19. In TCRdb, the 5' RACE reads were re-called with MiXCR into one record per CDR3 protein. The profile covers 500,000 to 550,000 distinct CDR3 sequences, with just over 20% appearing a single time and approximately 13% taken by the ten largest. The sequenced sample was PBMCs or a T cell subset sorted from them (not recorded which). These receptors were collected from an adult woman who had mild COVID-19 (a few samples of this study predate the infection). Cell type and time point are not known.

This clonotype came up a few times. This rearrangement joins TRBV12-3 or TRBV12-4 to TRBJ2-1; TRBD2 aligns across 8 bases. Trimming removed 3 bases from V and 2 bases from J; junction bases left unmatched: 12. The CDR3 is 18 residues long. CDR3 sequence reads: CASSFRRGASVTYNEQFF. The CDR3 coding sequence is TGTGCCAGCAGTTTCCGGCGGGGGGCCTCTGTTACCTACAATGAGCAGTTCTTC.

This chain links TRBV28 with TRBJ2-2, with a tentative D call TRBD2 (5 bases). Germline lookup yields CDR1 MDHEN and CDR2 SYDVKM. This CDR3 is 15 amino acids long. Trimming left V 4 bases short and J 1 base short, with 10 bases between. The CDR3 is CASSYGSLNTGELFF. Written as DNA, the CDR3 is TGTGCCAGCAGTTATGGGAGCCTGAACACCGGGGAGCTGTTTTTT.

This clonotype was recorded a few times. J is TRBJ1-1 and V is TRBV13, with D uncertain. Germline CDR1 reads PRHDT; CDR2 reads FYEKMQ (reference sequence). The V end was cut by 6 bases, the J end by 3 bases, with 20 bases between. CDR3 length: 16 residues. CDR3 sequence (DNA): TGTGCCAGCAGTCGTTTGACCTCTCTTGCTGACACTGAAGCTTTCTTT. As protein: CASSRLTSLADTEAFF. Supplemented by reference TRBV13 and TRBJ1-1, the full variable domain reads AAGVIQSPRHLIKEKRETATLKCYPIPRHDTVYWYQQGPGQDPQFLISFYEKMQSDKGSIPDRFSAQQFSDYHSELNMSSLELGDSALYFCASSRLTSLADTEAFFGQGTRLTVV.

The V gene is TRBV6-1, the J gene TRBJ2-5; D is possibly TRBD2 (5 bases). This CDR3 region has 14 residues. CDR1 and CDR2 from the germline V gene are MNHNS and SASEGT. The V end was cut by 0 bases, the J end by 5 bases, with 10 bases between. CDR3 DNA: TGTGCCAGCAGTGAAGCCGGGGTATTGGAGACCCAGTACTTC. Its protein is CASSEAGVLETQYF.

The chain couples TRBV5-6 to TRBJ1-1, with D hard to call. The germline V gene has CDR1 SGHDT and CDR2 YYEEEE. CDR3 size: 12 residues. V shed 4 bases and J shed 6 bases, with 10 bases lying between them. As DNA, the CDR3 is TGTGCCAGCAGCATGAGCGGGTCTGAAGCTTTCTTT. This codes for CASSMSGSEAFF.

The CDR3 sequence is CASSAGTAVRTEAFF. The CDR3 region has the DNA TGTGCCAGCTCGGCCGGGACAGCGGTTAGGACTGAAGCTTTCTTT. V is TRBV6-5 and J is TRBJ1-1, with 7 bases lining up with TRBD1. After removal of 8 bases from V and 5 bases from J, the junction contained 14 bases not matched to a gene. CDR3 length equals 15 residues. Germline-derived CDR1 and CDR2 are MNHEY and SVGAGI.

This rearrangement joins TRBV14 to TRBJ2-7; D uncertain. CDR3 length equals 15 residues. The germline V gene has CDR1 SGHDN and CDR2 FVKESK. Trimming stripped 1 base from V and 4 bases from J, with 14 bases between. Here the CDR3 reads CASSQGAPVWYEQYF. The CDR3 DNA reads TGTGCCAGCAGCCAAGGGGCGCCAGTCTGGTACGAGCAGTACTTC.

This clonotype was found many times. The chain recombines TRBV9 with TRBJ1-5; maybe TRBD1 (5 bases). Germline V CDR1 and CDR2: SGDLS, YYNGEE. Trimming cost V 0 bases and J 4 bases, with 8 bases left between them. This CDR3 is built from 14 residues. This CDR3 is CASSVAPGNQPQHF. CDR3 in DNA: TGTGCCAGCAGCGTAGCTCCAGGGAATCAGCCCCAGCATTTT. Combining the CDR3 with reference TRBV9 and TRBJ1-5 gives the whole variable domain DSGVTQTPKHLITATGQRVTLRCSPRSGDLSVYWYQQSLDQGLQFLIQYYNGEERAKGNILERFSAQQFPDLHSELNLSSLELGDSALYFCASSVAPGNQPQHFGDGTRLSIL.

This chain links TRBV4-3 with TRBJ1-4; possible D gene TRBD1, 6 bases. V was cut by 1 base and J by 8 bases, with 14 bases left in between. Germline CDR1 reads LGHNA; CDR2 reads YSLEER. The CDR3 covers 15 residues. CDR3: CASSQVTGPQEKLFF. The CDR3 DNA reads as TGCGCCAGCAGCCAAGTTACAGGGCCTCAAGAAAAACTGTTTTTT.

The chain joins TRBV6-1 to TRBJ2-7; unclear D gene. The V end was cut by 10 bases, the J end by 4 bases, with 8 bases between. The V gene's germline CDR1 is MNHNS and CDR2 SASEGT. The CDR3 loop spans 10 amino acids. CDR3 coding DNA: TGTGCCACCTCCCCATACGAGCAGTACTTC. It codes for CATSPYEQYF.

This clonotype was detected only a few times. This chain connects TRBV9 to TRBJ2-7; 7 bases map to TRBD2. The V segment lost 1 base and the J segment 1 base; nucleotides outside the gene matches: 5. Germline V CDR1 and CDR2: SGDLS, YYNGEE. The CDR3 extends over 15 amino acids. The CDR3 loop reads CASSVTSGASYEQYF. The CDR3 nucleotides are TGTGCCAGCAGCGTAACCAGCGGGGCATCCTACGAGCAGTACTTC.

This clonotype was observed many times. The V call is TRBV20-1, the J call TRBJ2-3; 7 bases map to TRBD1. Germline CDR1 and CDR2: DFQATT and SNEGSKA (reference sequence). The CDR3 covers 12 residues. Trimming cost V 1 base and J 5 bases; bases outside gene matches: 0. This CDR3 reads CSARGTGDTQYF. CDR3 DNA: TGCAGTGCTAGAGGGACAGGAGATACGCAGTATTTT.

In its sample, this clonotype was seen a few times. The chain joins TRBV20-1 to TRBJ2-5, with D perhaps matching TRBD2 (6 bases). The V gene lost 1 base and the J gene lost 3 bases, with 18 bases spanning the gap. This CDR3 contains 16 residues. CDR1 and CDR2 from the germline V gene are DFQATT and SNEGSKA (reference sequence). CDR3 sequence (DNA): TGCAGTGCTAGAGTACTCTGGAATAGCGGAGAAGAGACCCAGTACTTC. Protein: CSARVLWNSGEETQYF.

The chain links TRBV7-9 to TRBJ2-1; a weak D match, TRBD2 (6 bases). This CDR3 is 14 amino acids long. Germline CDR1 reads SEHNR; CDR2 reads FQNEAQ (reference sequence). The germline V and J ends were trimmed by 5 bases and 6 bases, with 14 bases remaining between them. Written as DNA, the CDR3 is TGTGCCAGCAGCCCCTCCGGGACTCTCAATGAGCAGTTCTTC. Encoded protein: CASSPSGTLNEQFF.

For the CDR3, the DNA is TGTGCCAGCAGTTTCCGGGACGACAATGAGCAGTTCTTC. This sequence encodes CASSFRDDNEQFF. The V call is TRBV6-6, the J call TRBJ2-1, with D perhaps TRBD1 or TRBD2 (5 bases each). There are 13 residues in the CDR3. Trimming took off 4 bases at V and 5 bases at J, with 9 bases between the two ends. Germline values: CDR1 MNHNY, CDR2 SVGAGI (reference sequence).

V is TRBV12-3 or TRBV12-4 and J is TRBJ1-2; 7 nucleotides match TRBD1. The CDR3 loop spans 14 amino acids. Losses at the gene ends were 6 bases for V and 4 bases for J; bases not matched to a gene: 8. CDR3 nucleotide sequence: TGTGCCAGCAGCAGTTGGGGACAGATCTATGGCTACACCTTC. Its protein is CASSSWGQIYGYTF.

CDR3 in amino acids: CASSLVGTGTEKLFF. The CDR3 bases are TGTGCCAGCAGCTTGGTCGGGACAGGGACTGAAAAACTGTTTTTT. This chain uses TRBV5-6 with TRBJ1-4; 9 nucleotides agree with TRBD1. The V gene end was trimmed by 0 bases and the J gene end by 7 bases; junction bases not matched to a gene: 4. CDR3 length: 15 residues. From germline, CDR1 is SGHDT and CDR2 YYEEEE.

The count of this clonotype is one. The chain recombines TRBV10-3 with TRBJ2-7; D is uncertain. V was clipped by 6 bases and J by 3 bases, with 6 bases between them. Germline-derived CDR1 and CDR2 are ENHRY and SYGVKD. This CDR3 spans 11 amino acids. The CDR3 DNA reads TGTGCCATCAGGGGAAACTACGAGCAGTACTTC. This sequence encodes CAIRGNYEQYF.

This clonotype was recorded a few times. CDR3 nucleotides: TGTGCCAGCAGTTACTCTCAAGGCCGTTGGGCTAGGTACGAGCAGTACTTC. This codes for CASSYSQGRWARYEQYF. The chain joins TRBV6-2 or TRBV6-3 to TRBJ2-7; D uncertain. The CDR3 has 17 residues. From germline, CDR1 is MNHEY and CDR2 SVGEGT. V gave up 0 bases and J gave up 4 bases, with 19 bases separating them.

This clonotype was picked up a small number of times. The rearrangement uses TRBV7-2 and TRBJ2-1; TRBD2 aligns across 11 bases. Germline CDR1 SGHTA, CDR2 FQGNSA. Germline trimming cut 5 bases from V and 2 bases from J; bases unmatched to any gene: 8. This CDR3 is 17 amino acids long. The CDR3 protein is CASSPRSSGRTYNEQFF. In DNA form, the CDR3 reads TGTGCCAGCAGCCCCCGTTCTAGCGGGAGGACCTACAATGAGCAGTTCTTC.

The genes are TRBV3-1 and TRBJ2-7; the D gene is possibly TRBD1 (5 bases). Trimming shortened V by 1 base and J by 0 bases, and 10 bases separated the two germline ends. Germline values: CDR1 LGHDT, CDR2 YNNKEL (reference sequence). The CDR3 runs 15 residues. CDR3 loop: CASSQGSGNSYEQYF. DNA of the CDR3: TGTGCCAGCAGCCAAGGGTCAGGGAACTCCTACGAGCAGTACTTC.

This clonotype has a single count. The chain is built from TRBV5-1 and TRBJ2-3; D remains ambiguous. This CDR3 contains 16 residues. Germline CDR1 SGHRS, CDR2 YFSETQ. Trimming pared 3 bases from V and 2 bases from J, leaving 16 bases between. The CDR3 reads CASSSRTHPSTDTQYF. Here the CDR3 DNA reads TGCGCCAGCAGCTCCCGGACCCACCCTTCCACAGATACGCAGTATTTT.

This chain uses TRBV2 with TRBJ2-2; D remains unclear. This CDR3 has 13 residues. Trimming took 4 bases from V and 2 from J, leaving 5 bases between them. Germline assignment: CDR1 SNHLY and CDR2 FYNNEI. CDR3 bases: TGTGCCAGCAGTGTGGGCAACACCGGGGAGCTGTTTTTT. Translating it yields CASSVGNTGELFF.

The chain uses TRBV20-1 and TRBJ1-1; D is possibly TRBD1 (6 bases). The CDR3 has 14 residues. The germline V gene encodes CDR1 DFQATT and CDR2 SNEGSKA (reference sequence). The V end was cut by 6 bases, the J end by 0 bases, with 14 bases between. The CDR3: CSAPRGPLNTEAFF. CDR3 DNA: TGCAGTGCACCCCGGGGGCCGTTGAACACTGAAGCTTTCTTT.

This clonotype was picked up a small number of times. CDR3 sequence (DNA): TGTGCCAGCAGCTTGAACAGGGGAGGCTACACCTTC. Translated: CASSLNRGGYTF. V gene TRBV5-4 combines with J gene TRBJ1-2; 7 bases match TRBD1. The length of the CDR3 is 12 residues. CDR1 SGHNT and CDR2 YYREEE come from the germline V gene (reference sequence). With 1 base clipped from V and 8 bases from J, the junction kept 2 bases outside the gene matches.

This clonotype was counted only a few times. The chain uses TRBV10-3 and TRBJ1-6; 7 nucleotides align to TRBD1. Losses at the gene ends were 4 bases for V and 7 bases for J; bases not matched to a gene: 4. The CDR3 sequence is 14 residues long. Germline V gene lookup returns CDR1 ENHRY and CDR2 SYGVKD. CDR3 DNA sequence: TGTGCCATCAGTGGTAACAGGGGAAATTCACCCCTCCACTTT. Its protein is CAISGNRGNSPLHF.

The chain couples TRBV20-1 to TRBJ2-3, with 12 bases that match TRBD1. Losses at the gene ends were 2 bases for V and 3 bases for J; bases not matched to a gene: 6. The CDR3 consists of 16 residues. The germline V gene has CDR1 DFQATT and CDR2 SNEGSKA (reference sequence). This CDR3 reads CSARSGTGGQTDTQYF. CDR3 in DNA: TGCAGTGCTAGATCGGGGACAGGGGGCCAAACAGATACGCAGTATTTT.

This clonotype has only a few counts. V is TRBV7-9 and J is TRBJ1-1, with D tentatively TRBD1 (5 bases). Germline CDR1 is SEHNR and CDR2 is FQNEAQ (reference sequence). V was trimmed by 5 bases and J by 10 bases, leaving 17 bases between them. The CDR3 sequence is 13 residues long. In DNA, the CDR3 is TGTGCCAGCAGCGCCCAGGGATCAAAACCAGCTTTCTTT. This translates into CASSAQGSKPAFF.

The gene calls are TRBV12-3 or TRBV12-4 and TRBJ1-1; 7 nucleotides match TRBD1. The CDR3 is made up of 16 amino acids. The V gene end was trimmed by 7 bases and the J gene end by 1 base; junction bases not matched to a gene: 12. The CDR3 region has the DNA TGTGCCAGCACCTCGGTGACAGGGATGTCGAACACTGAAGCTTTCTTT. Encoded protein: CASTSVTGMSNTEAFF.

The chain uses TRBV5-6 and TRBJ2-2; 8 nucleotides match TRBD1. The CDR3 has 18 residues. Germline values: CDR1 SGHDT, CDR2 YYEEEE. J was trimmed by 2 bases and V by 1 base; bases with no gene match: 10. For the CDR3, the DNA is TGTGCCAGCAGCTTGTATCAGGGGGCAGCCCTAAACACCGGGGAGCTGTTTTTT. Protein: CASSLYQGAALNTGELFF. The whole variable domain, filled in from reference TRBV5-6 and TRBJ2-2, reads DAGVTQSPTHLIKTRGQQVTLRCSPKSGHDTVSWYQQALGQGPQFIFQYYEEEERQRGNFPDRFSGHQFPNYSSELNVNALLLGDSALYLCASSLYQGAALNTGELFFGEGSRLTVL.